Presented here are 25 T cell receptor beta chains from one specimen sequenced in a study of neoadjuvant anti-PD-1 for oral cavity cancer. Clones were read by immunoSEQ multiplex PCR, and TCRdb kept only the in-frame ones, dropping some. The data hold about 15,000 clones, with over 55% observed a single time. The starting material was PBMCs, obtained before nivolumab (anti-PD-1) treatment. All receptors derive from a person between 40 and 79 years old with oral cavity squamous cell carcinoma.

V and J are TRBV9 and TRBJ2-1; TRBD2 is a possible D gene (6 bases). CDR3 size: 14 residues. Per the germline V gene, CDR1 is SGDLS and CDR2 is YYNGEE. V was shortened by 3 bases and J by 7 bases, with 14 bases between the two germline ends. The CDR3 nucleotides are TGTGCCAGCAGCGCGGGGACTTCTCAAAATGAGCAGTTCTTC. This translates into CASSAGTSQNEQFF.

J is TRBJ2-1 and V is TRBV5-4; no clear D gene. The CDR3 has 12 amino acids. Trimming took 2 bases from V and 9 from J, leaving 9 bases between them. Germline CDR1 and CDR2: SGHNT and YYREEE (reference sequence). CDR3 bases: TGTGCCAGCAGCTTTAACAGTTTTGAGCAGTTCTTC. This translates into CASSFNSFEQFF.

This clone was detected a few times. The chain carries TRBV6-6 and TRBJ2-7, with D uncertain. CDR1 and CDR2 from the germline V gene are MNHNY and SVGAGI (reference sequence). The CDR3 has 14 residues. Between the trimmed V and J ends, which lost 4 bases and 3 bases, there was a span of 13 bases. Here the CDR3 reads CASSFTITDYEQYF. For the CDR3, the DNA is TGTGCCAGCAGTTTTACAATCACAGACTACGAGCAGTACTTC.

V usage is TRBV2 and J usage is TRBJ1-3, with D tentatively TRBD1 (6 bases). The CDR3 runs to 18 residues. Germline V gene data show CDR1 as SNHLY and CDR2 as FYNNEI. Trimming cost V 4 bases and J 0 bases, with 19 bases left between them. CDR3 residues: CASSVFVTGLVSGNTIYF. In DNA form, the CDR3 reads TGTGCCAGCAGTGTTTTTGTGACAGGTCTTGTCTCTGGAAACACCATATATTTT.

The rearrangement uses TRBV30 and TRBJ1-5; D possibly corresponds to TRBD1 (6 bases). Germline values: CDR1 GTSNPN, CDR2 SVGIG (reference sequence). V shed 2 bases and J shed 4 bases, with 9 bases lying between them. The CDR3 has 13 amino acids. The CDR3 DNA is TGTGCCTGGAGTCTAGGGGGTAATCAGCCCCAGCATTTT. This translates into CAWSLGGNQPQHF. Combining the CDR3 with reference TRBV30 and TRBJ1-5 gives the whole variable domain SQTIHQWPATLVQPVGSPLSLECTVEGTSNPNLYWYRQAAGRGLQLLFYSVGIGQISSEVPQNLSASRPQDRQFILSSKKLLLSDSGFYLCAWSLGGNQPQHFGDGTRLSIL.

This clone was seen just once. The chain joins TRBV5-8 to TRBJ1-5, with 7 bases aligning to TRBD1. The germline V gene has CDR1 SGHTS and CDR2 YDEGEE. The CDR3 is made up of 14 amino acids. The ends lost 0 bases at V and 5 bases at J; junction bases unmatched: 2. The chain's CDR3 is CASSLGGQYQPQHF. CDR3 DNA sequence: TGTGCCAGCAGCTTGGGGGGACAGTATCAGCCCCAGCATTTT.

The J gene is TRBJ1-1, the V gene TRBV2, with D unclear. V lost 8 bases and J 8 bases, leaving 18 bases between the germline ends. CDR1 is SNHLY, CDR2 FYNNEI, per germline. The CDR3 runs 13 residues. The CDR3 reads CASSPNVRPEAFF. CDR3 bases: TGTGCCAGCTCGCCAAACGTGAGGCCCGAAGCTTTCTTT.

V and J are TRBV5-1 and TRBJ1-1; 7 positions agree with TRBD1. Germline V gives CDR1 SGHRS, CDR2 YFSETQ. The CDR3 consists of 15 residues. Trimming removed 4 bases from V and 0 bases from J; junction bases left unmatched: 6. The DNA of the CDR3 is TGCGCCAGCAGCGGAGGACAGGTCATGAACACTGAAGCTTTCTTT. Its protein product is CASSGGQVMNTEAFF.

This chain links TRBV18 with TRBJ1-1; D is undetermined. Trimming removed 5 bases at V and 4 bases at J, with 11 bases between. The CDR3 has 13 amino acids. Germline V CDR1 and CDR2: KGHSH, LQKENI. CDR3 bases: TGTGCCAGCTCATCGGTGACAACCACTGAAGCTTTCTTT. It yields the protein CASSSVTTTEAFF.

The V gene is TRBV11-2, the J gene TRBJ2-7, with 9 nucleotides matching TRBD1. The germline V gene has CDR1 SGHAT and CDR2 FQNNGV. V dropped 9 bases and J dropped 6; count of bases not matched to a gene: 12. The CDR3 is 14 residues long. In DNA, the CDR3 is TGTGCCAGTAGGAGAAACAGGGGGCACTCCGAGCAGTACTTC. Its protein is CASRRNRGHSEQYF.

Regarding this clone: One junction end does not reproduce the germline sequence, and a read error may be involved. The chain uses TRBV7-7 and TRBJ2-1, with 11 bases identical to TRBD2. Germline V gene data show CDR1 as SSHAT and CDR2 as FNYEAQ (reference sequence). The CDR3 spans 15 residues. Here the CDR3 DNA reads TGTGCTAGCAGCTTTAGCGGGAGGGCCGGCAATGAGCAGTTCTTC. Its translation: CASSFSGRAGNEQFF.

The V gene is TRBV5-1, the J gene TRBJ1-1, with 9 bases fitting TRBD1. This CDR3 comprises 18 residues. Germline CDR1 SGHRS, CDR2 YFSETQ. With V trimmed by 2 bases and J by 1 base, 12 bases remained unmatched. CDR3 sequence reads: CASSFNPTGQGANTEAFF. In DNA form, the CDR3 reads TGCGCCAGCAGCTTTAACCCAACGGGACAGGGTGCGAACACTGAAGCTTTCTTT.

CDR3 residues: CASSWEGAKNIQYF. In nucleotides, the CDR3 is TGTGCCAGCAGCTGGGAGGGAGCCAAAAACATTCAGTACTTC. The V gene is TRBV7-9, the J gene TRBJ2-4, with TRBD2 identical over 7 bases. The CDR3 contains 14 residues. After removal of 4 bases from V and 0 bases from J, the junction contained 0 bases not matched to a gene. Germline CDR1 reads SEHNR; CDR2 reads FQNEAQ (reference sequence).

The chain couples TRBV29-1 to TRBJ2-1; D assignment may be TRBD1 or TRBD2 (6 bases each). The CDR3 extends over 14 amino acids. Germline V gene sequence: CDR1 SQVTM, CDR2 ANQGSEA. The V end lost 6 bases, the J end lost 1 base, and 13 bases lay between the germline ends. The CDR3: CSVRLGGSYNEQFF. The CDR3 DNA reads as TGCAGCGTCCGACTAGGGGGGTCCTACAATGAGCAGTTCTTC.

Written as DNA, the CDR3 is TGTGCCACCCAGCCACTCGGCTCTGGAAACACCATATATTTT. Residues: CATQPLGSGNTIYF. The chain uses TRBV6-5 and TRBJ1-3; D is uncertain. Germline V lookup: CDR1 MNHEY, CDR2 SVGAGI. V was clipped by 10 bases and J by 0 bases, with 13 bases between them. The CDR3 loop spans 14 amino acids.

The chain has TRBV30 and TRBJ1-2; no firm D call. Trimming stripped 8 bases from V and 1 base from J, with 17 bases between. Germline loops: CDR1 GTSNPN, CDR2 SVGIG (reference sequence). This CDR3 has 14 residues. Here the CDR3 DNA reads TGTGCCGGAACAAGGAAAGGAGTTAACTATGGCTACACCTTC. This sequence encodes CAGTRKGVNYGYTF.

V is TRBV14 and J is TRBJ2-7; 7 bases agree with TRBD1. This CDR3 comprises 15 residues. CDR1 and CDR2 (germline): SGHDN, FVKESK. Losses at the gene ends were 4 bases for V and 0 bases for J; bases not matched to a gene: 6. The DNA of the CDR3 is TGTGCCAGCAGCCTCTCCGGGGACAGCTCCTACGAGCAGTACTTC. The encoded protein is CASSLSGDSSYEQYF. The full variable domain, completed using reference TRBV14 and TRBJ2-7, is EAGVTQFPSHSVIEKGQTVTLRCDPISGHDNLYWYRRVMGKEIKFLLHFVKESKQDESGMPNNRFLAERTGGTYSTLKVQPAELEDSGVYFCASSLSGDSSYEQYFGPGTRLTVT.

The table lists this clone with a few counts. The J gene is TRBJ2-7, the V gene TRBV18; D might be TRBD1 (5 bases). The V gene's germline CDR1 is KGHSH and CDR2 LQKENI. The V gene lost 2 bases and the J gene lost 2 bases, with 10 bases spanning the gap. The CDR3 length is 14 residues. The CDR3 sequence is CASSPDSEAYEQYF. Here the CDR3 DNA reads TGTGCCAGCTCACCAGACAGCGAGGCCTACGAGCAGTACTTC. Filled out from reference TRBV18 and TRBJ2-7, the complete variable domain reads NAGVMQNPRHLVRRRGQEARLRCSPMKGHSHVYWYRQLPEEGLKFMVYLQKENIIDESGMPKERFSAEFPKEGPSILRIQQVVRGDSAAYFCASSPDSEAYEQYFGPGTRLTVT.

This rearrangement joins TRBV19 to TRBJ1-1; D remains unclear. The V and J ends lost 1 base and 0 bases respectively, with 18 bases between them. Germline CDR1 reads LNHDA; CDR2 reads SQIVND (reference sequence). There are 18 residues in the CDR3. CDR3 loop: CASSIVALADLMNTEAFF. CDR3 DNA: TGTGCCAGTAGTATAGTGGCTTTGGCAGATCTAATGAACACTGAAGCTTTCTTT.

This chain connects TRBV6-4 to TRBJ1-2; D not certain. The CDR3 spans 15 residues. Per germline, CDR1 MRHNA and CDR2 SNTAGT. V lost 0 bases and J 7 bases, leaving 15 bases between the germline ends. The CDR3 region is CASSDSSYGSRGYTF. The CDR3 DNA follows: TGTGCCAGCAGTGACTCTTCGTATGGCTCACGTGGCTACACCTTC.

CDR3 amino acids: CASSVARTYNEQFF. The CDR3 DNA sequence: TGTGCCAGCAGCGTGGCTAGGACCTACAATGAGCAGTTCTTC. V is TRBV5-6 and J is TRBJ2-1; D is uncertain. CDR3 size: 14 residues. The germline V gene encodes CDR1 SGHDT and CDR2 YYEEEE. Between the trimmed V and J ends, which lost 4 bases and 2 bases, there was a span of 10 bases.

This rearrangement joins TRBV7-9 to TRBJ1-2; D not resolved. Trimming removed 0 bases at V and 2 bases at J, with 13 bases between. Germline lookup yields CDR1 SEHNR and CDR2 FQNEAQ (reference sequence). CDR3 length equals 16 residues. The CDR3: CASSLAEAALNYGYTF. As DNA, the CDR3 is TGTGCCAGCAGCTTAGCCGAGGCAGCCTTAAACTATGGCTACACCTTC.

The CDR3 loop reads CASSLGTGQGHEAFF. The CDR3 DNA is TGTGCCAGCAGCTTAGGGACAGGGCAAGGCCATGAAGCTTTCTTT. The rearrangement joins TRBV7-9 to TRBJ1-1; TRBD1 matches 8 bases. CDR3 size: 15 residues. Germline lookup yields CDR1 SEHNR and CDR2 FQNEAQ (reference sequence). The V segment lost 1 base and the J segment 7 bases; nucleotides outside the gene matches: 8. Full variable domain (remainder filled in from reference TRBV7-9 and TRBJ1-1): DTGVSQNPRHKITKRGQNVTFRCDPISEHNRLYWYRQTLGQGPEFLTYFQNEAQLEKSRLLSDRFSAERPKGSFSTLEIQRTEQGDSAMYLCASSLGTGQGHEAFFGQGTRLTVV.

The chain carries TRBV6-5 and TRBJ1-4, with 7 bases that match TRBD1. Trimming at V came to 5 bases and at J to 7 bases, leaving 10 bases not matched to a gene. CDR1 is MNHEY and CDR2 is SVGAGI in the germline V gene. This CDR3 has 15 amino acids. The CDR3 nucleotides are TGTGCCAGCAGTAGGGGTGGACAGGTCGGTGAAAAACTGTTTTTT. This translates into CASSRGGQVGEKLFF.

The chain combines TRBV11-3 with TRBJ2-5; tentatively, D is TRBD1 (6 bases). CDR3 length equals 15 residues. Germline assignment: CDR1 SGHNT and CDR2 YENEEA. The V end lost 1 base, the J end lost 2 bases, and 11 bases lay between the germline ends. CDR3 sequence (DNA): TGTGCCAGCAGCTTAGGTCTAGGACAGCAAGAGACCCAGTACTTC. Translation gives CASSLGLGQQETQYF.